One and the same sample provided the 26 T cell receptor beta chains below, sequenced in a study of T cell repertoires in cytomegalovirus infection (dated by TCRdb to between 2018 and 2021). Sequencing instrument: Illumina HiSeq 1500. In-frame beta chains were kept once TCRdb had trimmed the public reads at Q25 with fastp and called clones with MiXCR. Here each entry gathers all rows of one CDR3 protein and keeps the most common genes and DNA. Across this sample there are hundreds of thousands of distinct CDR3 sequences, with approximately 24% seen only once. The ten biggest clones cover less than 9.5% of the sample. The sequencing input was CD8+ T cells from PBMCs. Every receptor here comes from a human donor in good health (CMV status not recorded). Some clones in this sample may be carry-over from other donors' samples.

This clonotype occurred many times. The chain joins TRBV7-9 to TRBJ1-1; 7 bases map to TRBD1. Germline CDR1 and CDR2: SEHNR and FQNEAQ (reference sequence). The trim removed 2 bases at V and 4 bases at J, leaving 7 bases unmatched. The CDR3 runs to 15 residues. For the CDR3, the DNA is TGTGCCAGCAGCTTAAGTACAGGGGCAAGCACTGAAGCTTTCTTT. It yields the protein CASSLSTGASTEAFF.

Details on this clonotype: One end of the junction is discordant with germline, which a read error may explain. This chain connects TRBV7-9 to TRBJ2-5; 7 nucleotides match TRBD1. The germline V gene has CDR1 SEHNR and CDR2 FQNEAQ (reference sequence). CDR3 length: 14 amino acids. The CDR3 nucleotides are TGTGTCAGCAGCACACCTAGACAGGGTGAGACCCAGTACTTC. Amino acid sequence: CVSSTPRQGETQYF.

Concerning this clonotype: A much larger clone lies one base from this, so it may be a read error. The V call is TRBV7-2, the J call TRBJ1-1; 8 bases agree with TRBD1. The germline gives CDR1 SGHTA, CDR2 FQGNSA. The CDR3 extends over 13 amino acids. The CDR3 protein is CVSSFGQGTEAFF. CDR3 nucleotide sequence: TGTGTCAGCAGCTTTGGACAGGGCACTGAAGCTTTCTTT.

The J gene is TRBJ1-5, the V gene TRBV6-5; a possible D gene is TRBD1 (5 bases). This CDR3 region has 15 residues. Germline V CDR1 and CDR2: MNHEY, SVGAGI. Trimming took off 5 bases at V and 0 bases at J, with 11 bases between the two ends. CDR3 nucleotide sequence: TGTGCCAGCAGTCATCAGGGATTTAGCAATCAGCCCCAGCATTTT. Translated, it gives CASSHQGFSNQPQHF.

V usage is TRBV29-1 and J usage is TRBJ1-1; TRBD1 is a possible D gene (6 bases). Trimming cost V 5 bases and J 6 bases, with 10 bases left between them. Germline V gives CDR1 SQVTM, CDR2 ANQGSEA. The CDR3 has 11 residues. This chain's CDR3 is CSVPEGAEAFF. CDR3 nucleotide sequence: TGCAGCGTTCCGGAGGGGGCTGAAGCTTTCTTT.

This clonotype has ten or more counts. The V and J genes are TRBV27 and TRBJ2-1; D is possibly TRBD1 or TRBD2 (5 bases each). This CDR3 contains 19 residues. Germline V gene lookup returns CDR1 MNHEY and CDR2 SMNVEV (reference sequence). V lost 1 base, J lost 0 bases, and 19 bases lay in between. The CDR3 reads CASSLYQSRDRSSYNEQFF. The CDR3 DNA reads TGTGCCAGCAGTTTATACCAGTCCCGGGACCGGAGCTCCTACAATGAGCAGTTCTTC.

The chain couples TRBV5-6 to TRBJ1-4; possibly TRBD1 for D (5 bases). The CDR3 loop spans 15 amino acids. Trimming took 2 bases from V and 15 from J, leaving 23 bases between them. Germline assignment: CDR1 SGHDT and CDR2 YYEEEE. The CDR3 is CASSLSAMQSRGLFF. CDR3 coding DNA: TGTGCCAGCAGCTTATCAGCCATGCAGTCCCGGGGGTTGTTTTTT.

The CDR3 here is CASSWTGGVGGGELFF. DNA of the CDR3: TGTGCCAGCAGCTGGACAGGGGGCGTTGGTGGCGGGGAGCTGTTTTTT. The chain carries TRBV11-3 and TRBJ2-2; 11 bases fit TRBD1. The CDR3 contains 16 residues. Germline V lookup: CDR1 SGHNT, CDR2 YENEEA. V was clipped by 4 bases and J by 7 bases; unmatched bases: 8.

This chain joins TRBV28 and TRBJ1-5, with D perhaps matching TRBD1 (6 bases). The CDR3 covers 14 residues. CDR1 and CDR2 (germline): MDHEN, SYDVKM. V was pared by 5 bases and J by 3 bases, with 11 bases between. The CDR3 DNA follows: TGTGCCAGCAGTAAGTCAGGGGACAATCAGCCCCAGCATTTT. Encoded protein: CASSKSGDNQPQHF.

The sample holds a few counts of this clonotype. V and J are TRBV11-2 and TRBJ2-7; 7 bases match TRBD1. This CDR3 spans 12 amino acids. Trimming cost V 2 bases and J 5 bases; bases outside gene matches: 0. Germline CDR1 is SGHAT and CDR2 is FQNNGV. The CDR3 reads CASSLRGHEQYF. The DNA for the CDR3 is TGTGCCAGCAGCTTAAGGGGGCACGAGCAGTACTTC.

This clonotype has more than one count but fewer than ten. The V call is TRBV25-1, the J call TRBJ2-5; 7 bases are shared with TRBD1. V gave up 4 bases and J gave up 3 bases; unmatched junction bases: 5. In germline, CDR1 is MGHDK, CDR2 SYGVNS. The CDR3 is made up of 14 amino acids. The CDR3 loop reads CASSADREKETQYF. CDR3 coding DNA: TGTGCCAGCAGTGCCGACAGGGAGAAAGAGACCCAGTACTTC.

This clonotype has more than one count but fewer than ten. The chain employs TRBV7-2 and TRBJ1-2; 7 positions match TRBD1. Germline V CDR1 and CDR2: SGHTA, FQGNSA. The CDR3 loop spans 15 amino acids. V lost 5 bases and J lost 2; bases outside the gene matches: 8. This chain's CDR3 is CASSRRQGQNYGYTF. The CDR3 nucleotides read TGTGCCAGCAGCCGCCGACAGGGTCAAAACTATGGCTACACCTTC.

CDR3 bases: TGTGCCAGCAGTGGAGACGGGATTAGCTCCTATAATTCACCCCTCCACTTT. Translated, it gives CASSGDGISSYNSPLHF. The genes are TRBV25-1 and TRBJ1-6; D gene unclear. Germline CDR1 MGHDK, CDR2 SYGVNS. This CDR3 is 17 amino acids long. V was trimmed by 4 bases and J by 0 bases, leaving 13 bases between them.

This clonotype has only a few counts. The chain employs TRBV11-3 and TRBJ2-1, with TRBD2 matching 9 bases. Losses at the gene ends were 2 bases for V and 4 bases for J; bases not matched to a gene: 3. The CDR3 extends over 15 amino acids. Germline V gene sequence: CDR1 SGHNT, CDR2 YENEEA. CDR3 in amino acids: CASSLTSGRYNEQFF. CDR3 nucleotide sequence: TGTGCCAGCAGCTTAACTAGCGGGCGATACAATGAGCAGTTCTTC. Full variable domain (remainder filled in from reference TRBV11-3 and TRBJ2-1): EAGVVQSPRYKIIEKKQPVAFWCNPISGHNTLYWYLQNLGQGPELLIRYENEEAVDDSQLPKDRFSAERLKGVDSTLKIQPAELGDSAVYLCASSLTSGRYNEQFFGPGTRLTVL.

Turning to this clonotype: Mismatch with germline at one junction end may stem from a read error. The V gene is TRBV7-6, the J gene TRBJ1-5, with D hard to call. The CDR3 is 13 residues long. The V gene's germline CDR1 is SGHVS and CDR2 FNYEAQ. Here the CDR3 reads CTSSLNSNQPQHF. CDR3 nucleotide sequence: TGTACCAGCAGTCTAAATTCTAACCAGCCCCAGCATTTT.

Many counts were recorded for this clonotype. V and J are TRBV4-1 and TRBJ1-1; D not certain. Germline V gene data show CDR1 as MGHRA and CDR2 as YSYEKL. Trimming stripped 4 bases from V and 2 bases from J, with 11 bases between. The CDR3 spans 14 residues. CDR3 coding DNA: TGCGCCAGCAGCCCGTTACCGGGAAACACTGAAGCTTTCTTT. This gives the protein CASSPLPGNTEAFF.

This clonotype was counted many times. J is TRBJ2-2 and V is TRBV7-6; the D is unclear. V lost 2 bases, J lost 3 bases, and 10 bases lay in between. This CDR3 has 15 residues. In germline, CDR1 is SGHVS, CDR2 FNYEAQ. DNA of the CDR3: TGTGCCAGCAGCTTACCGCCTGCGGACACCGGGGAGCTGTTTTTT. Its translation is CASSLPPADTGELFF.

This clonotype was seen repeatedly, ten times or more. V gene TRBV7-2 combines with J gene TRBJ2-2; 12 bases align to TRBD1. Germline CDR1 and CDR2: SGHTA and FQGNSA. The V and J ends lost 5 bases and 5 bases, in that order; junction bases with no gene match: 6. The CDR3 contains 16 residues. CDR3 sequence: CASSARDRGRTGELFF. The CDR3 DNA sequence: TGTGCCAGCAGCGCCCGGGACAGGGGGCGTACCGGGGAGCTGTTTTTT.

This sequence joins TRBV20-1 and TRBJ1-1; D unclear. This CDR3 comprises 13 residues. Germline CDR1 and CDR2: DFQATT and SNEGSKA (reference sequence). With 3 bases removed from V and 1 base from J, the gap between germline ends came to 9 bases. The CDR3 DNA sequence: TGCAGTGCTAGGTTTCACCCGAACACTGAAGCTTTCTTT. This encodes CSARFHPNTEAFF.

This clonotype has only a few counts. The chain joins TRBV7-9 to TRBJ2-7, with a tentative D call TRBD2 (5 bases). This CDR3 spans 14 amino acids. V gave up 3 bases and J gave up 2 bases, with 11 bases separating them. Germline lookup yields CDR1 SEHNR and CDR2 FQNEAQ (reference sequence). The CDR3 sequence: CASSFGGFTYEQYF. The DNA of the CDR3 is TGTGCCAGCAGCTTCGGCGGGTTCACCTACGAGCAGTACTTC.

The chain couples TRBV5-6 to TRBJ2-2; D remains unclear. The germline CDR1 and CDR2 sequences are SGHDT and YYEEEE. Trimming stripped 0 bases from V and 6 bases from J, with 6 bases between. This CDR3 has 13 residues. CDR3 in amino acids: CASSLAQPGELFF. CDR3 in DNA: TGTGCCAGCAGCTTGGCGCAGCCCGGGGAGCTGTTTTTT.

The chain carries TRBV12-3 or TRBV12-4 and TRBJ2-7; no reliable D call. Trimming removed 3 bases from V and 7 bases from J, with 13 bases in between. This CDR3 is 13 amino acids long. The CDR3 sequence is CASSFPGTSEQYF. CDR3 coding DNA: TGTGCCAGCAGTTTTCCGGGTACCTCGGAGCAGTACTTC.

The rearrangement uses TRBV20-1 and TRBJ2-1; perhaps D is TRBD1 or TRBD2 (5 bases each). Trimming removed 2 bases at V and 2 bases at J, with 13 bases between. Germline values: CDR1 DFQATT, CDR2 SNEGSKA (reference sequence). The CDR3 runs to 15 residues. Written as DNA, the CDR3 is TGCAGTGCTAGATTTCGGGACCAACCCTACAATGAGCAGTTCTTC. Translating gives CSARFRDQPYNEQFF.

This CDR3 is CASEGTQSSYEQYF. The DNA for the CDR3 is TGTGCCAGCGAGGGCACACAGAGCTCCTACGAGCAGTACTTC. The rearrangement joins TRBV2 to TRBJ2-7; a weak D match, TRBD2 (5 bases). V was pared by 8 bases and J by 0 bases, with 14 bases between. The germline gives CDR1 SNHLY, CDR2 FYNNEI. The CDR3 contains 14 residues.

This clonotype appeared a few times. The chain is built from TRBV6-5 and TRBJ1-4; D ambiguous. Germline-derived CDR1 and CDR2 are MNHEY and SVGAGI. The germline V and J ends were trimmed by 5 bases and 12 bases, with 10 bases remaining between them. The CDR3 contains 11 residues. The CDR3 sequence: CASSHGEELFF. In DNA form, the CDR3 reads TGTGCCAGCAGTCACGGGGAGGAACTGTTTTTT.

This clonotype was counted only a few times. This chain joins TRBV6-1 and TRBJ1-3; D unclear. The germline V gene has CDR1 MNHNS and CDR2 SASEGT. The germline V and J ends were trimmed by 1 base and 10 bases, with 11 bases remaining between them. This CDR3 is built from 13 residues. The CDR3 nucleotides are TGTGCCAGCAGTGAAGGGAGGAGACGGACCATATATTTT. Translated, it gives CASSEGRRRTIYF.